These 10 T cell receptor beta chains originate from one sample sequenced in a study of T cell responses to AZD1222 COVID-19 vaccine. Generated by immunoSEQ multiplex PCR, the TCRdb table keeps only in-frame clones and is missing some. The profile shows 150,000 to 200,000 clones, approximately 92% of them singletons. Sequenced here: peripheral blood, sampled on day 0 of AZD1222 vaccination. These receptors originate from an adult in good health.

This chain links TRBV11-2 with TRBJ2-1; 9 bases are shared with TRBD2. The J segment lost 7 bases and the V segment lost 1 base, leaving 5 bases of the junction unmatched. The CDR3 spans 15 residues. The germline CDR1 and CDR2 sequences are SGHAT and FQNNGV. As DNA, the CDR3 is TGTGCCAGCAGCTTAGTTAGCGGGAGAGCAAATGAGCAGTTCTTC. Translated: CASSLVSGRANEQFF. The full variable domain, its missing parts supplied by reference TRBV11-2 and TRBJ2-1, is EAGVAQSPRYKIIEKRQSVAFWCNPISGHATLYWYQQILGQGPKLLIQFQNNGVVDDSQLPKDRFSAERLKGVDSTLKIQPAKLEDSAVYLCASSLVSGRANEQFFGPGTRLTVL.

DNA of the CDR3: TGTGCCAGCAGTTTATGGGTGGACGCGGCCGGCAATCAGCCCCAGCATTTT. Its translation is CASSLWVDAAGNQPQHF. The chain recombines TRBV28 with TRBJ1-5, with unresolved D. CDR1 and CDR2 from the germline V gene are MDHEN and SYDVKM. The CDR3 contains 17 residues. V gave up 0 bases and J gave up 2 bases, with 14 bases separating them.

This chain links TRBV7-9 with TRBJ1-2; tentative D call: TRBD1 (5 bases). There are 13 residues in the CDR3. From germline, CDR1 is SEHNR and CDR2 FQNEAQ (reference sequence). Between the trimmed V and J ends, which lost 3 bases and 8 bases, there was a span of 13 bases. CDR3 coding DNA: TGTGCCAGCAGCTTGGGACCTCTACAGGGCTACACCTTC. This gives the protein CASSLGPLQGYTF.

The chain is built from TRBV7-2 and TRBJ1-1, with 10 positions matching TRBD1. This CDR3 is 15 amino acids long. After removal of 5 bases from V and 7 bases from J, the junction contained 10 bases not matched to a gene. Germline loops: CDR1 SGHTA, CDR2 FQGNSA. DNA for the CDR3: TGTGCCAGCAGCGATGAACCCGGGACAGGGGTTGAAGCTTTCTTT. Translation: CASSDEPGTGVEAFF.

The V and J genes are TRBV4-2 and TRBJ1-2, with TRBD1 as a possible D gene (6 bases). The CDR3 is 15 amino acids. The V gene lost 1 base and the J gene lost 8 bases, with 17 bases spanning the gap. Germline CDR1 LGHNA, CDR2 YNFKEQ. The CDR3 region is CASSQGGAGSGGYTF. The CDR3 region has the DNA TGTGCCAGCAGCCAAGGGGGGGCCGGTTCTGGGGGCTACACCTTC.

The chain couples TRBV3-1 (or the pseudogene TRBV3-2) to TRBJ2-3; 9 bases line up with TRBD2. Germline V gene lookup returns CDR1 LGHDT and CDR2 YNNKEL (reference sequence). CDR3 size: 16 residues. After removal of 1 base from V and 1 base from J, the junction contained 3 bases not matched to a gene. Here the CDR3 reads CASSQGLAEGTDTQYF. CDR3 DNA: TGTGCCAGCAGCCAAGGACTAGCGGAGGGCACAGATACGCAGTATTTT.

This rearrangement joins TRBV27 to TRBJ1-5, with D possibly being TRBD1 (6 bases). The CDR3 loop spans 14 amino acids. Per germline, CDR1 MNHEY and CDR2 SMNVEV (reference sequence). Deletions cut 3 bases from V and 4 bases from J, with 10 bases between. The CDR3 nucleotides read TGTGCCAGCAGTTTGGGGGCAGATAATCAGCCCCAGCATTTT. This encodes CASSLGADNQPQHF.

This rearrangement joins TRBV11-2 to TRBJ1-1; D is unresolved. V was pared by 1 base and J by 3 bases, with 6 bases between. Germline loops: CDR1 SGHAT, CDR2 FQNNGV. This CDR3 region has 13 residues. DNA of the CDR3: TGTGCCAGCAGCTTAGTGGGAGACACTGAAGCTTTCTTT. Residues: CASSLVGDTEAFF.

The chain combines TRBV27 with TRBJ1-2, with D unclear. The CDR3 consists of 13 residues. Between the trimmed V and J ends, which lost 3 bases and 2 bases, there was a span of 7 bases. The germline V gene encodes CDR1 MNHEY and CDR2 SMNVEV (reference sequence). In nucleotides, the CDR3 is TGTGCCAGCAGTTTGGACGGAAACTATGGCTACACCTTC. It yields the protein CASSLDGNYGYTF.

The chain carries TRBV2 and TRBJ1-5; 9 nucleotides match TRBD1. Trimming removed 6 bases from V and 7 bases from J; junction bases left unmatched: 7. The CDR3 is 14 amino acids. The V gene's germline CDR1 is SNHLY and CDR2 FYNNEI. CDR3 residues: CASSQQGAKQPQHF. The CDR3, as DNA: TGTGCCAGCAGCCAACAGGGGGCGAAGCAGCCCCAGCATTTT.